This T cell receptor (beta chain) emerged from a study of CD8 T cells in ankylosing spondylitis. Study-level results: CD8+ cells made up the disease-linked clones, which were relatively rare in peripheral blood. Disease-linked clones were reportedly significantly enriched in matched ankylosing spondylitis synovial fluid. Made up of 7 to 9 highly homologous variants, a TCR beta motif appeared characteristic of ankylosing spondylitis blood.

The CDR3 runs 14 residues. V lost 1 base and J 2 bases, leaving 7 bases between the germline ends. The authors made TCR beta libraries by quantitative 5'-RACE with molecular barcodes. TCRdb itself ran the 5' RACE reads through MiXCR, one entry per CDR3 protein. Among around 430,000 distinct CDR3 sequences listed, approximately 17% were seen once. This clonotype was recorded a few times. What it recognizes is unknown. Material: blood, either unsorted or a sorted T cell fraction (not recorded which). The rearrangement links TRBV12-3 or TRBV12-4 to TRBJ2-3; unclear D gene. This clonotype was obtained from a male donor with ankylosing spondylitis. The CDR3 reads CASSLGTDTDTQYF. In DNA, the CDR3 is TGTGCCAGCAGTTTAGGGACGGACACAGATACGCAGTATTTT.